This TCR beta chain was sequenced during a study of blood T cell repertoires in COVID-19. Those who participated ranged in age from roughly 18 to 89 years and resided in about two dozen US areas. Participants' reported clinical history set cohort assignment. CDR3 length equals 15 residues. With 4 bases removed from V and 4 bases from J, the gap between germline ends came to 13 bases. The germline gives CDR1 MDHEN, CDR2 SYDVKM. Sequenced by immunoSEQ multiplex PCR; TCRdb stores in-frame clones only, minus some. The sample holds about 350,000 clones; almost 90% are singletons and the top ten take just over 1%.

The chain uses TRBV28 and TRBJ2-2; D is possibly TRBD2 (6 bases). This receptor was obtained from a woman aged 25-40 years who had been exposed to COVID-19. Sequencing used PBMCs or T cells enriched from blood (not recorded which). CDR3 DNA sequence: TGTGCCAGCAGTTCCCCGGGGGTGGGCACCGGGGAGCTGTTTTTT. Amino acids: CASSSPGVGTGELFF.